The 9 T cell receptor beta chains in this list originate from one sample, sequenced in a study of blood T cell repertoires in COVID-19. The protocol was immunoSEQ multiplex PCR, while the TCRdb copy is restricted to in-frame clones and leaves out a portion. Of 390,000 or so clones in the sample, 80% to 90% were seen once. The sample comprised PBMCs or T cells enriched from blood (not recorded which). Receptor source: a man aged 18 to 29 who had recovered from COVID-19.

V and J are TRBV6-5 and TRBJ1-2, with 7 bases fitting TRBD1. V gave up 5 bases and J gave up 8 bases; unmatched junction bases: 8. Germline CDR1 is MNHEY and CDR2 is SVGAGI. The CDR3 sequence is 13 residues long. For the CDR3, the DNA is TGTGCCAGCAGTCTACAGGGGTGGCGCGGCTACACCTTC. Translated: CASSLQGWRGYTF.

The chain couples TRBV11-3 to TRBJ2-7; weak D call: TRBD2 (5 bases). In germline, CDR1 is SGHNT, CDR2 YENEEA. V shed 2 bases and J shed 2 bases, with 22 bases lying between them. The CDR3 has 18 amino acids. CDR3 DNA sequence: TGTGCCAGCAGCTTAACCGGTATGGACGGACTGGAAACCTACGAGCAGTACTTC. Its translation is CASSLTGMDGLETYEQYF.

This clone was seen once. The J gene is TRBJ2-7, the V gene TRBV11-2; 11 bases fit TRBD2. CDR1 is SGHAT and CDR2 is FQNNGV in the germline V gene. The V gene end was trimmed by 0 bases and the J gene end by 4 bases; junction bases not matched to a gene: 8. The CDR3 sequence is 17 residues long. CDR3 amino acids: CASSLEVGGTSGYEQYF. CDR3 nucleotides: TGTGCCAGCAGCTTAGAGGTAGGCGGGACTAGCGGTTACGAGCAGTACTTC.

The chain is built from TRBV6-6 and TRBJ1-2, with 8 bases lining up with TRBD1. Germline V gene sequence: CDR1 MNHNY, CDR2 SVGAGI (reference sequence). The CDR3 has 14 residues. V shed 6 bases, J shed 3 bases, and the junction held 6 bases outside the gene matches. CDR3 sequence (DNA): TGTGCCAGCAGACTACTGGGACAGGACTATGGCTACACCTTC. Translating gives CASRLLGQDYGYTF.

The CDR3 region is CATRPAGGGGYTF. Written as DNA, the CDR3 is TGTGCCACCAGACCAGCAGGGGGAGGCGGCTACACCTTC. The V gene is TRBV15, the J gene TRBJ1-2, with TRBD1 identical over 7 bases. J was trimmed by 8 bases and V by 6 bases; bases with no gene match: 9. Per germline, CDR1 LNHNV and CDR2 YYDKDF (reference sequence). This CDR3 spans 13 amino acids.

This chain links TRBV19 with TRBJ2-7, with TRBD1 identical over 7 bases. The germline V gene encodes CDR1 LNHDA and CDR2 SQIVND (reference sequence). The trim removed 5 bases at V and 3 bases at J, leaving 4 bases unmatched. The CDR3 runs to 13 residues. In DNA, the CDR3 is TGTGCCAGTAGTTCATACAGGGGCTACGAGCAGTACTTC. Its protein is CASSSYRGYEQYF.

The V and J genes are TRBV5-1 and TRBJ1-2, with 11 bases fitting TRBD1. The length of the CDR3 is 14 residues. Losses at the gene ends were 4 bases for V and 3 bases for J; bases not matched to a gene: 2. CDR1 and CDR2 from the germline V gene are SGHRS and YFSETQ. The CDR3 DNA reads TGCGCCAGCAGCCCGGGACAGGGGGACTATGGCTACACCTTC. Amino acid sequence: CASSPGQGDYGYTF.

This chain connects TRBV5-4 to TRBJ2-2; TRBD2 aligns across 10 bases. Losses at the gene ends were 4 bases for V and 7 bases for J; bases not matched to a gene: 10. In germline, CDR1 is SGHNT, CDR2 YYREEE (reference sequence). The CDR3 loop spans 16 amino acids. CDR3 residues: CASSGKSGRVGGELFF. The CDR3 DNA follows: TGTGCCAGCAGCGGAAAGAGCGGGAGGGTTGGCGGGGAGCTGTTTTTT.

In its sample, this clone was seen once. This rearrangement joins TRBV3-1 (or the pseudogene TRBV3-2) to TRBJ2-3, with TRBD2 matching 8 bases. Germline CDR1 LGHDT, CDR2 YNNKEL (reference sequence). This CDR3 has 13 amino acids. Germline trimming cut 8 bases from V and 1 base from J; bases unmatched to any gene: 2. CDR3 loop: CASGRGGTDTQYF. The CDR3 bases are TGTGCCAGCGGGCGGGGGGGCACAGATACGCAGTATTTT.